This entry lists 32 T cell receptor beta chains sequenced from one sample in a study of blood T cell repertoires in COVID-19. Sequencing was performed with immunoSEQ multiplex PCR; in TCRdb, only in-frame clones are kept and a portion is missing. The sample yields about 110,000 clones, 88% seen once. The sample consisted of peripheral blood. The source is a woman aged 45-65 years with acute or convalescent COVID-19.

The CDR3 nucleotides are TGTGCCAGCAGCCGGGGGGGTCAGGGGATAGGATCACCCCTCCACTTT. Amino acids: CASSRGGQGIGSPLHF. The chain combines TRBV3-1 (or the pseudogene TRBV3-2) with TRBJ1-6; D is possibly TRBD1 (6 bases). This CDR3 spans 16 amino acids. Germline V gene data show CDR1 as LGHDT and CDR2 as YNNKEL (reference sequence). The germline V and J ends were trimmed by 4 bases and 10 bases, with 20 bases remaining between them.

CDR3 in amino acids: CASSQTGDEQFF. CDR3 in DNA: TGTGCCAGCAGCCAGACGGGGGATGAGCAGTTCTTC. The chain joins TRBV7-9 to TRBJ2-1, with D perhaps TRBD2 (6 bases). The germline V and J ends were trimmed by 5 bases and 8 bases, with 10 bases remaining between them. The CDR3 spans 12 residues. Germline V gene data show CDR1 as SEHNR and CDR2 as FQNEAQ (reference sequence).

The chain is built from TRBV7-2 and TRBJ2-7; TRBD2 aligns across 11 bases. CDR1 and CDR2 (germline): SGHTA, FQGNSA. The CDR3 totals 14 residues. The trim removed 6 bases at V and 3 bases at J, leaving 4 bases unmatched. CDR3 residues: CASRGGTSGYEQYF. The CDR3 DNA follows: TGTGCCAGCAGGGGGGGGACTAGCGGCTACGAGCAGTACTTC.

The chain recombines TRBV6-5 with TRBJ2-7; 8 bases agree with TRBD2. This CDR3 has 13 residues. Trimming at V came to 6 bases and at J to 1 base, leaving 2 bases not matched to a gene. Looked up from germline, CDR1 is MNHEY and CDR2 is SVGAGI. The CDR3, as DNA: TGTGCCAGCAGACAGCGGGAGTCCTACGAGCAGTACTTC. Its translation is CASRQRESYEQYF.

This clone was seen once. This chain uses TRBV4-2 with TRBJ2-7; a possible D gene is TRBD1 (6 bases). The germline V and J ends were trimmed by 4 bases and 4 bases, with 29 bases remaining between them. Germline CDR1 reads LGHNA; CDR2 reads YNFKEQ. The CDR3 runs to 19 residues. CDR3 loop: CASSRAATGGTGASYEQYF. The CDR3 DNA reads as TGTGCCAGCAGCCGGGCGGCGACAGGCGGAACCGGGGCCTCTTACGAGCAGTACTTC.

V gene TRBV10-3 combines with J gene TRBJ2-1; the match to TRBD2 covers 11 bases. The CDR3 spans 18 residues. V shed 3 bases and J 1 base; nucleotides not matched to a gene: 8. CDR1 is ENHRY, CDR2 SYGVKD, per germline. The CDR3 is CAISDTLAGGKSYNEQFF. The CDR3 coding sequence is TGTGCCATCAGTGATACGCTAGCGGGAGGAAAGTCCTACAATGAGCAGTTCTTC.

The chain couples TRBV6-5 to TRBJ1-4; 7 nucleotides line up with TRBD1. CDR1 and CDR2 (germline): MNHEY, SVGAGI. J gave up 5 bases and V 6 bases, and 9 bases lay outside the gene matches. The CDR3 is 15 amino acids. The CDR3 bases are TGTGCCAGCAGCCCAACAGGGGCGCGGAATGAAAAACTGTTTTTT. This codes for CASSPTGARNEKLFF.

The V gene is TRBV5-1, the J gene TRBJ1-2; 9 positions agree with TRBD1. J gave up 5 bases and V 3 bases, and 5 bases lay outside the gene matches. Germline CDR1 SGHRS, CDR2 YFSETQ. The CDR3 is made up of 14 amino acids. The CDR3, as DNA: TGCGCCAGCAGCTCGGGACAGGGCAGGTATGGCTACACCTTC. This gives the protein CASSSGQGRYGYTF.

V and J are TRBV19 and TRBJ2-1; 8 bases are shared with TRBD2. The V gene's germline CDR1 is LNHDA and CDR2 SQIVND (reference sequence). The CDR3 consists of 15 residues. V dropped 5 bases and J dropped 9; count of bases not matched to a gene: 12. The DNA for the CDR3 is TGTGCCAGTAGTCTGGGACTAGGAGAGTTCGGTGAGCAGTTCTTC. Its translation: CASSLGLGEFGEQFF.

This clone was detected a few times. The J gene is TRBJ1-3, the V gene TRBV29-1, with D perhaps matching TRBD1 (6 bases). Trimming took off 7 bases at V and 8 bases at J, with 18 bases between the two ends. In germline, CDR1 is SQVTM, CDR2 ANQGSEA. The CDR3 has 13 amino acids. The CDR3 reads CSGRRGARDTIYF. The DNA for the CDR3 is TGCAGCGGGAGACGGGGGGCGAGGGACACCATATATTTT.

This clone was picked up one time. The rearrangement uses TRBV28 and TRBJ1-4; a possible D gene is TRBD1 (6 bases). Trimming cost V 2 bases and J 5 bases, with 21 bases left between them. The CDR3 contains 18 residues. Germline V gene data show CDR1 as MDHEN and CDR2 as SYDVKM. The CDR3: CASSLPRLRGFPNEKLFF. The CDR3 DNA follows: TGTGCCAGCAGTTTACCTCGCCTGAGGGGGTTCCCGAATGAAAAACTGTTTTTT.

The rearrangement links TRBV5-1 to TRBJ1-6; D gene unclear. Trimming took 0 bases from V and 9 from J, leaving 13 bases between them. CDR3 length: 15 amino acids. Germline V gene sequence: CDR1 SGHRS, CDR2 YFSETQ. The CDR3: CASSLVTADSSPLHF. For the CDR3, the DNA is TGCGCCAGCAGCTTGGTAACAGCAGATAGTTCACCCCTCCACTTT.

The chain joins TRBV3-1 (or the pseudogene TRBV3-2) to TRBJ1-1, with 7 bases identical to TRBD1. The CDR3 has 15 amino acids. Germline V gives CDR1 LGHDT, CDR2 YNNKEL (reference sequence). V lost 4 bases to trimming and J lost 1 base; unmatched junction nucleotides: 6. CDR3 sequence reads: CASSPRQGKNTEAFF. CDR3 coding DNA: TGTGCCAGCAGCCCGCGACAGGGTAAGAACACTGAAGCTTTCTTT.

V and J are TRBV19 and TRBJ2-5; TRBD2 matches at 11 bases. The CDR3 covers 17 residues. V lost 6 bases and J lost 4; bases outside the gene matches: 13. CDR1 LNHDA and CDR2 SQIVND come from the germline V gene (reference sequence). CDR3 sequence (DNA): TGTGCCAGTAGCGCTGCGGGGACTAGCGGTGCTGGAGAGACCCAGTACTTC. Protein sequence: CASSAAGTSGAGETQYF.

The chain is built from TRBV11-2 and TRBJ2-7; tentatively, D is TRBD2 (6 bases). The germline gives CDR1 SGHAT, CDR2 FQNNGV. This CDR3 spans 15 amino acids. V lost 2 bases, J lost 4 bases, and 15 bases lay in between. The chain's CDR3 is CASSLSGGGLYEQYF. CDR3 coding DNA: TGTGCCAGCAGCTTAAGTGGCGGAGGGCTTTACGAGCAGTACTTC. Using reference TRBV11-2 and TRBJ2-7 for the parts outside the CDR3, the full variable domain is EAGVAQSPRYKIIEKRQSVAFWCNPISGHATLYWYQQILGQGPKLLIQFQNNGVVDDSQLPKDRFSAERLKGVDSTLKIQPAKLEDSAVYLCASSLSGGGLYEQYFGPGTRLTVT.

This rearrangement joins TRBV5-5 to TRBJ1-3, with D tentatively TRBD1 (5 bases). Trimming left V 1 base short and J 7 bases short, with 15 bases between. Germline values: CDR1 SGHKS, CDR2 YYEKEE (reference sequence). CDR3 size: 15 residues. The chain's CDR3 is CASSLSFGTFNTIYF. The CDR3 DNA follows: TGTGCCAGCAGCTTGTCGTTTGGGACTTTCAACACCATATATTTT.

This clone occurred once. J is TRBJ2-4 and V is TRBV6-1; 11 bases are a match to TRBD2. Germline V CDR1 and CDR2: MNHNS, SASEGT. Losses at the gene ends were 2 bases for V and 0 bases for J; bases not matched to a gene: 3. The CDR3 has 17 amino acids. CDR3 nucleotides: TGTGCCAGCAGTGAACGACTAGCGGGGCTAGCCAAAAACATTCAGTACTTC. This translates into CASSERLAGLAKNIQYF.

The chain carries TRBV7-9 and TRBJ1-5; 8 bases line up with TRBD1. The germline gives CDR1 SEHNR, CDR2 FQNEAQ (reference sequence). Trimming removed 6 bases from V and 4 bases from J; junction bases left unmatched: 5. The CDR3 extends over 14 amino acids. The CDR3 protein is CASRDQGANQPQHF. The CDR3 bases are TGTGCCAGCAGAGATCAGGGGGCAAATCAGCCCCAGCATTTT.

V is TRBV5-1 and J is TRBJ2-2; TRBD1 might be the D (6 bases). The germline V gene has CDR1 SGHRS and CDR2 YFSETQ. The CDR3 contains 14 residues. The germline V and J ends were trimmed by 3 bases and 8 bases, with 14 bases remaining between them. The CDR3 protein is CASSSDSFTGELFF. The CDR3 bases are TGCGCCAGCAGCTCGGACAGCTTTACAGGGGAGCTGTTTTTT. Full variable domain (remainder filled in from reference TRBV5-1 and TRBJ2-2): KAGVTQTPRYLIKTRGQQVTLSCSPISGHRSVSWYQQTPGQGLQFLFEYFSETQRNKGNFPGRFSGRQFSNSRSEMNVSTLELGDSALYLCASSSDSFTGELFFGEGSRLTVL.

CDR3 amino acids: CASSAQHQRVNTEAFF. The CDR3 coding sequence is TGTGCCAGTAGTGCCCAACATCAGCGGGTGAACACTGAAGCTTTCTTT. This sequence joins TRBV19 and TRBJ1-1; D unclear. Germline values: CDR1 LNHDA, CDR2 SQIVND (reference sequence). V was clipped by 5 bases and J by 0 bases, with 16 bases between them. The CDR3 is 16 amino acids.

Many counts were recorded for this clone. The chain uses TRBV2 and TRBJ2-3; the match to TRBD2 covers 7 bases. CDR1 is SNHLY and CDR2 is FYNNEI in the germline V gene. The CDR3 loop spans 17 amino acids. V dropped 4 bases and J dropped 1; count of bases not matched to a gene: 11. The CDR3 nucleotides are TGTGCCAGCAGTGGTATGACGGCGGGAGTGGGCACAGATACGCAGTATTTT. This gives the protein CASSGMTAGVGTDTQYF.

The rearrangement links TRBV18 to TRBJ2-7, with TRBD2 matching over 9 bases. The germline V gene has CDR1 KGHSH and CDR2 LQKENI. Trimming cost V 0 bases and J 5 bases; bases outside gene matches: 8. This CDR3 comprises 16 residues. The CDR3 coding sequence is TGTGCCAGCTCACCACCGGTTAGCGGGAGCGGACACGAGCAGTACTTC. The encoded protein is CASSPPVSGSGHEQYF.

The gene calls are TRBV15 and TRBJ2-5; TRBD2 agrees at 14 bases. V shed 3 bases, J shed 4 bases, and the junction held 7 bases outside the gene matches. Germline assignment: CDR1 LNHNV and CDR2 YYDKDF (reference sequence). The CDR3 is 17 residues long. The CDR3, as DNA: TGTGCCACCAGCAGGCCCCGCGGGACTAGCGGGAGAGAGACCCAGTACTTC. Residues: CATSRPRGTSGRETQYF.

The rearrangement uses TRBV7-2 and TRBJ2-4, with TRBD2 as a possible D gene (5 bases). CDR1 and CDR2 (germline): SGHTA, FQGNSA. The CDR3 runs to 14 residues. The V and J ends lost 1 base and 7 bases respectively, with 11 bases between them. DNA for the CDR3: TGTGCCAGCAGCTTAGTGGGAACGGGGAACATTCAGTACTTC. This encodes CASSLVGTGNIQYF.

The CDR3, as DNA: TGTGCCAGCAGCCCCCGAACGACCAGGGACGAGCAGTACTTC. Encoded protein: CASSPRTTRDEQYF. The chain combines TRBV3-1 (or the pseudogene TRBV3-2) with TRBJ2-7, with a weak D call TRBD1 (5 bases). Germline V lookup: CDR1 LGHDT, CDR2 YNNKEL (reference sequence). There are 14 residues in the CDR3. V shed 4 bases and J shed 5 bases, with 15 bases lying between them.

The chain couples TRBV19 to TRBJ2-7; 8 bases line up with TRBD1. There are 14 residues in the CDR3. The V gene end was trimmed by 5 bases and the J gene end by 6 bases; junction bases not matched to a gene: 9. Germline V lookup: CDR1 LNHDA, CDR2 SQIVND (reference sequence). The CDR3 here is CASSPARGPLEQYF. The CDR3 DNA is TGTGCCAGTAGTCCGGCCAGGGGGCCTCTCGAGCAGTACTTC. Variable domain in full (rest from reference TRBV19 and TRBJ2-7): DGGITQSPKYLFRKEGQNVTLSCEQNLNHDAMYWYRQDPGQGLRLIYYSQIVNDFQKGDIAEGYSVSREKKESFPLTVTSAQKNPTAFYLCASSPARGPLEQYFGPGTRLTVT.

The chain has TRBV6-2 or TRBV6-3 and TRBJ2-5; 11 bases are shared with TRBD2. Unmatched junction bases numbered 7, after V lost 5 bases and J lost 5 bases. CDR1 is MNHEY, CDR2 SVGEGT, per germline. CDR3 length: 15 residues. CDR3 coding DNA: TGTGCCAGCAGTCCCCTAGCGGGAGGCGGTGAGACCCAGTACTTC. It encodes CASSPLAGGGETQYF.

The chain combines TRBV5-1 with TRBJ2-1; 11 bases align to TRBD2. Germline V gene sequence: CDR1 SGHRS, CDR2 YFSETQ. The J segment lost 6 bases and the V segment lost 0 bases, leaving 5 bases of the junction unmatched. The CDR3 is 16 residues long. The CDR3: CASSLEVAGGPNEQFF. CDR3 coding DNA: TGCGCCAGCAGCTTGGAGGTAGCGGGAGGGCCCAATGAGCAGTTCTTC. Combining the CDR3 with reference TRBV5-1 and TRBJ2-1 gives the whole variable domain KAGVTQTPRYLIKTRGQQVTLSCSPISGHRSVSWYQQTPGQGLQFLFEYFSETQRNKGNFPGRFSGRQFSNSRSEMNVSTLELGDSALYLCASSLEVAGGPNEQFFGPGTRLTVL.

J is TRBJ2-7 and V is TRBV27; a weak D match, TRBD1 (8 bases). Germline V gives CDR1 MNHEY, CDR2 SMNVEV (reference sequence). The V and J ends lost 3 bases and 2 bases respectively, with 14 bases between them. This CDR3 comprises 15 residues. CDR3 DNA sequence: TGTGCCAGCAGTTTCCGCGGGGGACAGGCCTACGAGCAGTACTTC. Its protein is CASSFRGGQAYEQYF.

V is TRBV5-4 and J is TRBJ2-1; the match to TRBD2 covers 12 bases. J lost 5 bases, V lost 0 bases, and 3 bases had no gene match. The V gene's germline CDR1 is SGHNT and CDR2 YYREEE (reference sequence). The CDR3 loop spans 16 amino acids. Written as DNA, the CDR3 is TGTGCCAGCAGCTTGGGGACTAGCGGGACCCACAATGAGCAGTTCTTC. Translating gives CASSLGTSGTHNEQFF.

This chain links TRBV10-1 with TRBJ2-2; 11 nucleotides agree with TRBD2. CDR1 is WNHNN and CDR2 is SYGVQD in the germline V gene (reference sequence). V was pared by 6 bases and J by 5 bases, with 5 bases of the junction left unmatched. The CDR3 is 15 residues long. For the CDR3, the DNA is TGCGCCAGCAGCGGGACTAGCGGTAGTACCGGGGAGCTGTTTTTT. Translated, it gives CASSGTSGSTGELFF.

This sequence joins TRBV5-5 and TRBJ2-7, with a possible D match to TRBD1 (6 bases). Germline values: CDR1 SGHKS, CDR2 YYEKEE (reference sequence). The CDR3 spans 15 residues. Between the trimmed V and J ends, which lost 0 bases and 4 bases, there was a span of 14 bases. The CDR3 is CASSLDGQIRYEQYF. The CDR3 DNA reads as TGTGCCAGCAGCTTGGACGGACAGATCCGATACGAGCAGTACTTC.